This T cell receptor (beta chain) was profiled in a study of CD8+CD57+ T cells in acquired aplastic anemia. Study-wide context: Quantities of DNA derived from sorted CD4+ and CD8+ cells averaged around 3.2 ug.

This clonotype was seen ten or more times. Its antigen is unidentified. Profiles of TCR beta VDJ and CDR3 were generated from a genomic DNA template. TCRdb independently ran MiXCR on the reads; one entry per CDR3 protein. This table has 150,000 to 200,000 distinct CDR3 sequences, 64% appearing once. Whole-study findings and limits: Any difference that existed in CD8+ Simpson's diversity between patients and controls was not significant. Common to patients and controls were twenty-nine CD8+ CDR3 sequences.

The CDR3 length is 14 residues. V dropped 3 bases and J dropped 5 bases, with 10 bases sitting between them. The V gene's germline CDR1 is LNHDA and CDR2 SQIVND (reference sequence). The chain employs TRBV19 and TRBJ2-2, with D maybe TRBD2 (6 bases). The TCR comes from a human donor with severe aplastic anemia or a healthy control (not recorded which). The sample was sorted CD4+, CD8+, or CD8+CD57+ T cells (not recorded which) from PBMCs. CDR3 residues: CASSMGGVTGELFF. The CDR3 DNA reads as TGTGCCAGTAGTATGGGGGGTGTTACCGGGGAGCTGTTTTTT.